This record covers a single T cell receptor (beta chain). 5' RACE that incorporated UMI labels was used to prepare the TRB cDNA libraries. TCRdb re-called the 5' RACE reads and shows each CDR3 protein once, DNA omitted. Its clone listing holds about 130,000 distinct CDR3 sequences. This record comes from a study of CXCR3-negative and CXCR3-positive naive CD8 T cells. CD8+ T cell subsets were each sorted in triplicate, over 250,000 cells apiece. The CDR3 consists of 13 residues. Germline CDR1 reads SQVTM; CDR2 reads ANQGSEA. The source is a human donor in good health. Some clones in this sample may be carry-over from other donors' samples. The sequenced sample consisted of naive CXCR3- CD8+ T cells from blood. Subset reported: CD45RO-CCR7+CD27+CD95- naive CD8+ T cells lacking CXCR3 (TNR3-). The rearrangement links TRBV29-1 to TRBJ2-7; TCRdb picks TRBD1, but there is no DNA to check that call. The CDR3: CSVRQGGTYEQYF.